This T cell receptor beta chain comes out of a study of T cells of healthy individuals. One entry per CDR3 protein results from TCRdb running MiXCR on the 5' RACE reads. Of about 100,000 distinct CDR3 sequences in the sample, 15% to 20% are singletons; the top ten hold over 5%. Per germline, CDR1 SGHAT and CDR2 FQNNGV. The V end was cut by 3 bases, the J end by 4 bases, with 13 bases between. The CDR3 runs to 15 residues. This clonotype originated in a human donor in good health. The rearrangement links TRBV11-2 to TRBJ2-1; D is possibly TRBD1 or TRBD2 (5 bases each). The CDR3 bases are TGTGCCAGCAGCTTTCCCGGGACCAATTACAATGAGCAGTTCTTC. As protein: CASSFPGTNYNEQFF.